These 9 T cell receptor beta chains originate from one sample sequenced in a study of blood T cell repertoires in COVID-19. The protocol was immunoSEQ multiplex PCR, while the TCRdb copy is restricted to in-frame clones and leaves out a portion. Of 150,000 to 200,000 clones listed, more than 85% were seen once; the top ten hold 6% to 7.5%. Source material: peripheral blood. The receptor source for this set is an elderly woman in a cohort sampled during active or convalescent COVID-19.

V gene TRBV6-1 combines with J gene TRBJ1-1; unclear D gene. This CDR3 contains 14 residues. V lost 3 bases, J lost 4 bases, and 12 bases lay in between. Germline V lookup: CDR1 MNHNS, CDR2 SASEGT. Here the CDR3 reads CASSDVVASTEAFF. DNA for the CDR3: TGTGCCAGCAGTGACGTTGTGGCCTCCACTGAAGCTTTCTTT.

The rearrangement uses TRBV18 and TRBJ2-2; 7 bases align to TRBD2. This CDR3 has 15 residues. Germline-derived CDR1 and CDR2 are KGHSH and LQKENI. Germline trimming cut 3 bases from V and 4 bases from J; bases unmatched to any gene: 5. CDR3 in DNA: TGTGCCAGCTCACCTCGCGGGAGTGGCACCGGGGAGCTGTTTTTT. Its translation: CASSPRGSGTGELFF.

The rearrangement joins TRBV5-4 to TRBJ2-3; 14 bases agree with TRBD2. Germline V lookup: CDR1 SGHNT, CDR2 YYREEE (reference sequence). Trimming at V came to 4 bases and at J to 5 bases, leaving 6 bases not matched to a gene. The CDR3 loop spans 16 amino acids. CDR3 residues: CASSTRLAGGLDTQYF. The CDR3 DNA sequence: TGTGCCAGCAGCACGCGACTAGCGGGAGGGTTAGATACGCAGTATTTT.

This chain uses TRBV12-1 with TRBJ1-1; TRBD1 reflects the table's D call only, with no check against the DNA. TRBV12-1 constitutes a pseudogene. CDR3 length: 13 residues. CDR3 in amino acids: CASSNLRVTEAFF. CDR3 DNA sequence: TGTGCCAGCAGCAACCTCAGGGTTACTGAAGCTTTCTTT.

The genes are TRBV15 and TRBJ2-5, with TRBD2 matching over 7 bases. The germline CDR1 and CDR2 sequences are LNHNV and YYDKDF (reference sequence). The V gene end was trimmed by 0 bases and the J gene end by 0 bases; junction bases not matched to a gene: 7. The CDR3 has 17 residues. CDR3 DNA sequence: TGTGCCACCAGCAGAGATTTGCGGGGGACGTACCAAGAGACCCAGTACTTC. Protein: CATSRDLRGTYQETQYF.

The chain couples TRBV10-2 to TRBJ1-4; D perhaps matches TRBD1 (6 bases). Germline CDR1 reads WSHSY; CDR2 reads SAAADI. V shed 5 bases and J shed 8 bases, with 18 bases lying between them. CDR3 length: 15 amino acids. Here the CDR3 DNA reads TGCGCCAGCAGTTCTTCCGGGACACGGCGCGAAAAACTGTTTTTT. Amino acids: CASSSSGTRREKLFF.

This chain links TRBV20-1 with TRBJ1-1; TRBD1 might be the D (6 bases). Germline CDR1 reads DFQATT; CDR2 reads SNEGSKA (reference sequence). The CDR3 extends over 15 amino acids. V shed 3 bases and J shed 0 bases, with 14 bases lying between them. The CDR3 spells CSASRTEALNTEAFF. CDR3 sequence (DNA): TGCAGTGCTAGTCGGACAGAAGCACTGAACACTGAAGCTTTCTTT.

The V and J genes are TRBV9 and TRBJ2-2, with TRBD2 matching 7 bases. Germline V gene data show CDR1 as SGDLS and CDR2 as YYNGEE. The J segment lost 3 bases and the V segment lost 1 base, leaving 0 bases of the junction unmatched. The CDR3 runs to 14 residues. The CDR3 here is CASSVRGDTGELFF. The CDR3 DNA reads TGTGCCAGCAGCGTACGGGGGGACACCGGGGAGCTGTTTTTT.

The chain employs TRBV18 and TRBJ1-4; no clear D gene. Germline V gene lookup returns CDR1 KGHSH and CDR2 LQKENI. The germline V and J ends were trimmed by 6 bases and 0 bases, with 5 bases remaining between them. The CDR3 has 13 amino acids. The CDR3 DNA reads TGTGCCAGCTCGAGGGCAACTAATGAAAAACTGTTTTTT. Translating gives CASSRATNEKLFF.